Listed below are T cell receptor beta chains from one sample, sequenced in a study of T cell responses to AZD1222 COVID-19 vaccine. Sequenced by immunoSEQ multiplex PCR; TCRdb stores in-frame clones only, minus some. The sample consists of 20,000 to 25,000 clones, roughly 82% of them appearing once. The sequencing here drew on peripheral blood, taken on day 0 of AZD1222 vaccination. These receptors originate from an adult in good health. The CDR3 runs from the conserved cysteine through the conserved F or W. Each record gives: D gene, CDR3 length, J gene, clone size, V gene, CDR3 protein, CDR3 DNA. A D gene is named only where the DNA matches it firmly. Only part of the rows carry a size: once, few, many, or a class if the clone is expanded.

>NA|18|TRBJ2-1|NA|TRBV19
CASSKGGGRLFLDNEQFF
TGTGCCAGTAGTAAGGGGGGCGGGAGACTTTTTTTAGACAATGAGCAGTTCTTC
>NA|14|TRBJ1-3|NA|TRBV6-5
CASSRESAGNTIYF
TGTGCCAGCAGCCGGGAGTCGGCTGGAAACACCATATATTTT
>TRBD1|15|TRBJ2-1|once|TRBV24-1
CATSSRDRVYNEQFF
TGTGCCACCAGCTCCCGGGACAGGGTCTACAATGAGCAGTTCTTC
>NA|13|TRBJ1-4|NA|TRBV6-5
CASSYRSSEKLFF
TGTGCCAGCAGTTACCGGTCGAGTGAAAAACTGTTTTTT
>NA|12|TRBJ2-1|NA|TRBV30
CAWSRAAGEQFF
TGTGCCTGGAGTCGGGCTGCAGGGGAGCAGTTCTTC
>NA|14|TRBJ1-4|few|TRBV7-9
CASSLKDLNEKLFF
TGTGCCAGCAGCTTAAAGGACCTCAATGAAAAACTGTTTTTT
>TRBD2|16|TRBJ2-7|NA|TRBV6-2/TRBV6-3
CASSISGSGFGYEQYF
TGTGCCAGCAGTATTAGCGGGAGTGGGTTTGGTTACGAGCAGTACTTC
>NA|13|TRBJ2-7|NA|TRBV10-3
CAISDADSYEQYF
TGTGCCATCAGTGACGCGGATTCCTACGAGCAGTACTTC
>TRBD1|15|TRBJ1-2|NA|TRBV6-5
CASSSSSGTGYGYTF
TGTGCCAGCAGCTCTTCCTCCGGGACAGGGTATGGCTACACCTTC
>NA|14|TRBJ2-7|NA|TRBV11-2
CASSSGLGDYEQYF
TGTGCCAGCAGCTCGGGACTTGGGGACTACGAGCAGTACTTC
>TRBD1|13|TRBJ2-7|NA|TRBV19
CASQETGDYEQYF
TGTGCCAGTCAGGAGACAGGGGACTACGAGCAGTACTTC
>NA|13|TRBJ1-6|NA|TRBV6-5
CASKFRENSPLHF
TGTGCCAGCAAATTCAGGGAGAATTCACCCCTCCACTTT
>NA|16|TRBJ1-3|NA|TRBV30
CAWSWETTSSGNTIYF
TGTGCCTGGAGTTGGGAGACCACTAGCTCTGGAAACACCATATATTTT
>NA|14|TRBJ2-1|NA|TRBV27
CASSSASAHNEQFF
TGTGCCAGCAGTTCTGCGTCAGCGCACAATGAGCAGTTCTTC
>NA|12|TRBJ2-7|NA|TRBV28
CASSPDTYEQYF
TGTGCCAGCAGTCCAGACACCTACGAGCAGTACTTC
>NA|15|TRBJ2-1|few|TRBV29-1
CSVGVPDRPYNEQFF
TGCAGCGTTGGGGTCCCAGACAGACCTTACAATGAGCAGTTCTTC
>NA|13|TRBJ1-2|few|TRBV2
CASSEPFNYGYTF
TGTGCCAGCAGTGAACCTTTTAACTATGGCTACACCTTC
>TRBD1|18|TRBJ2-2|NA|TRBV24-1
CATSDFPTGTGNTGELFF
TGTGCCACCAGTGATTTTCCCACCGGGACAGGTAACACCGGGGAGCTGTTTTTT
>NA|17|TRBJ1-1|NA|TRBV7-8
CASSLRWGEATNTEAFF
TGTGCCAGCAGCTTAAGGTGGGGGGAGGCAACGAACACTGAAGCTTTCTTT
>NA|13|TRBJ2-1|NA|TRBV12-3/TRBV12-4
CASSPGEDLQQFF
TGTGCCAGCAGTCCCGGGGAGGATTTACAGCAGTTCTTC
>TRBD1|16|TRBJ2-5|NA|TRBV24-1
CATSDTMTGGGQTQYF
TGTGCCACCAGTGACACCATGACAGGGGGCGGGCAGACCCAGTACTTC
>TRBD2|15|TRBJ2-3|NA|TRBV28
CASSLRGVSTDTQYF
TGTGCCAGCAGTTTACGGGGGGTCAGCACAGATACGCAGTATTTT
>NA|15|TRBJ2-1|NA|TRBV21-1
CASRPGLADDNEQFF
TGTGCCAGCAGACCCGGACTAGCGGATGACAATGAGCAGTTCTTC
>NA|17|TRBJ2-3|NA|TRBV7-9
CASSLDVGLGGTDTQYF
TGTGCCAGCAGCTTAGATGTAGGACTCGGGGGCACAGATACGCAGTATTTT
>NA|13|TRBJ2-3|NA|TRBV27
CASSFLTSDTQYF
TGTGCCAGCAGTTTCTTGACCTCAGATACGCAGTATTTT
>TRBD1|15|TRBJ1-5|NA|TRBV6-5
CASSPGQGATQPQHF
TGTGCCAGCAGTCCCGGACAGGGGGCGACCCAGCCCCAGCATTTT
>TRBD1|13|TRBJ1-1|NA|TRBV5-4
CASRNRTGTEAFF
TGTGCCAGCAGAAATAGGACAGGCACTGAAGCTTTCTTT
>NA|14|TRBJ2-7|NA|TRBV7-6
CASSLGSGSYEQYF
TGTGCCAGCAGCCTTGGGTCAGGCTCCTACGAGCAGTACTTC
>NA|13|TRBJ1-6|NA|TRBV10-3
CAINPSPNSPLHF
TGTGCCATCAACCCATCCCCGAATTCACCCCTCCACTTT
>NA|12|TRBJ2-7|NA|TRBV6-1
CASSEDGYEQYF
TGTGCCAGCAGTGAAGATGGATACGAGCAGTACTTC
>NA|13|TRBJ1-6|NA|TRBV27
CASGGPQVAPLHF
TGTGCCAGCGGCGGGCCGCAGGTGGCACCCCTCCACTTT
>NA|17|TRBJ1-6|NA|TRBV3-1/TRBV3-2
CASSHGGSSSYNSPLHF
TGTGCCAGCAGCCATGGGGGATCCAGCTCCTATAATTCACCCCTCCACTTT
>NA|15|TRBJ2-3|NA|TRBV28
CASSSGGEHTDTQYF
TGTGCCAGCAGTTCCGGGGGTGAACACACAGATACGCAGTATTTT
>NA|14|TRBJ2-7|NA|TRBV4-1
CASSQDLQPYEQYF
TGCGCCAGCAGCCAAGATTTACAGCCCTACGAGCAGTACTTC
>NA|16|TRBJ2-6|NA|TRBV6-5
CASSFRLGSGANVLTF
TGTGCCAGCAGTTTTAGGTTGGGCTCTGGGGCCAACGTCCTGACTTTC
>NA|13|TRBJ1-5|few|TRBV5-1
CASSFGSNQPQHF
TGCGCCAGCAGCTTCGGCAGCAATCAGCCCCAGCATTTT
>NA|18|TRBJ2-5|once|TRBV19
CASSIDLGTEGPSGTQYF
TGTGCCAGTAGTATAGACCTCGGGACCGAAGGACCAAGTGGGACCCAGTACTTC
>TRBD2|14|TRBJ2-1|NA|TRBV7-3
CASSSNPGLETPFF
TGTGCCAGCAGCTCCAATCCGGGACTAGAGACCCCGTTCTTC
>NA|14|TRBJ1-2|NA|TRBV6-2/TRBV6-3
CASSYFDRGYGYTF
TGTGCCAGCAGTTACTTCGATCGGGGCTATGGCTACACCTTC
>TRBD2|16|TRBJ2-3|NA|TRBV7-9
CASSLLAGGPSDTQYF
TGTGCCAGCAGCTTACTAGCGGGGGGGCCTTCAGATACGCAGTATTTT
>NA|15|TRBJ1-6|NA|TRBV9
CASSVGKSYNSPLHF
TGTGCCAGCAGCGTAGGGAAATCCTATAATTCACCCCTCCACTTT
>NA|16|TRBJ2-3|NA|TRBV24-1
CATSDWVGTSTDTQYF
TGTGCCACCAGTGATTGGGTCGGTACTAGCACAGATACGCAGTATTTT
>TRBD2|13|TRBJ2-1|few|TRBV20-1
CSASLVAGNEQFF
TGCAGTGCTAGTCTTGTAGCGGGGAATGAGCAGTTCTTC
>TRBD1|12|TRBJ2-5|NA|TRBV29-1
CSLRTGPETQYF
TGCAGCTTAAGGACAGGGCCAGAGACCCAGTACTTC
>NA|17|TRBJ1-6|few|TRBV4-2
CASSQGKSGTTSSPLHF
TGTGCCAGCAGCCAAGGCAAGTCCGGGACAACGAGTTCACCCCTCCACTTT
>TRBD1|17|TRBJ2-1|once|TRBV24-1
CATSGPGTGDSYNEQFF
TGTGCCACCAGTGGACCCGGGACAGGAGACTCCTACAATGAGCAGTTCTTC